The sequence of this T cell receptor beta chain was determined in a study of neurological immune-mediated disorders. Study-wide findings and caveats: A possible signature appeared as one related-CDR3 cluster, in which phylogenetic grouping placed the repertoires of 18 of 34 multiple sclerosis patients.

From 15-18 subjects, each sequencing run yielded over 190 million TCR-beta sequences. TCRdb used MiXCR to reprocess the 5' RACE reads, holding one entry per CDR3 protein. The sample includes 65,000 to 85,000 distinct CDR3 sequences, almost 6% of them seen just once. There are many counts of this clonotype. Its antigen remains unidentified. Time point given: longitudinal time-point 2. Germline CDR1 SGDLS, CDR2 YYNGEE. Trimming pared 4 bases from V and 3 bases from J, leaving 19 bases between. This CDR3 comprises 16 residues. The receptor's source is a woman aged 55-70 years with multiple sclerosis. The gene calls are TRBV9 and TRBJ1-1; D possibly corresponds to TRBD1 (5 bases). The sample taken for sequencing was PBMCs. CDR3 DNA sequence: TGTGCCAGCAGCCCCTCTGGGGGGGGAATGGACACTGAAGCTTTCTTT. Translating gives CASSPSGGGMDTEAFF.